These 32 T cell receptor beta chains were all obtained from the same sample, sequenced in a study of identical twins. TCRdb re-derived calls from the 5' RACE reads in MiXCR, one entry per CDR3 protein. This sample yields around 1.7 million distinct CDR3 sequences, of which about 32% are seen a single time; around 0.25% belongs to the top ten. Sequencing was performed on cord blood. The origin of the receptors is a newborn girl in good health.

This chain uses TRBV19 with TRBJ2-3; TRBD2 matches 15 bases. This CDR3 has 16 residues. The V gene end was trimmed by 5 bases and the J gene end by 8 bases; junction bases not matched to a gene: 8. Looked up from germline, CDR1 is LNHDA and CDR2 is SQIVND (reference sequence). The CDR3 is CASSAPGLAGGPTQYF. Written as DNA, the CDR3 is TGTGCCAGTAGTGCACCGGGACTAGCGGGGGGCCCTACGCAGTATTTT.

The rearrangement uses TRBV5-1 and TRBJ2-7; D unresolved. CDR3 size: 17 residues. V lost 0 bases, J lost 0 bases, and 16 bases lay in between. CDR1 is SGHRS and CDR2 is YFSETQ in the germline V gene. In DNA form, the CDR3 reads TGCGCCAGCAGCTTGGATTTGCTAAGCTTCAGCTCCTACGAGCAGTACTTC. The encoded protein is CASSLDLLSFSSYEQYF.

This clonotype appeared a few times. The chain recombines TRBV6-5 with TRBJ1-1; 7 bases are shared with TRBD1. J was trimmed by 7 bases and V by 6 bases; bases with no gene match: 11. This CDR3 region has 14 residues. Germline assignment: CDR1 MNHEY and CDR2 SVGAGI. This chain's CDR3 is CASSPGTVSVEAFF. CDR3 coding DNA: TGTGCCAGCAGCCCCGGGACAGTCTCTGTTGAAGCTTTCTTT.

J is TRBJ1-5 and V is TRBV28; maybe TRBD1 (5 bases). CDR3 length: 16 residues. V was shortened by 3 bases and J by 2 bases, with 14 bases between the two germline ends. The V gene's germline CDR1 is MDHEN and CDR2 SYDVKM. The CDR3 spells CASSFRGVRGNQPQHF. In nucleotides, the CDR3 is TGTGCCAGCAGTTTCAGAGGGGTCCGCGGCAATCAGCCCCAGCATTTT.

This CDR3 is CSAQDREKLFF. CDR3 in DNA: TGCAGCGCCCAGGACAGGGAAAAACTGTTTTTT. The chain links TRBV29-1 to TRBJ1-4; 7 nucleotides line up with TRBD1. Germline CDR1 and CDR2: SQVTM and ANQGSEA. V trimming: 7 bases; J trimming: 8 bases; junction bases outside the gene matches: 4. This CDR3 region has 11 residues. The full variable domain, with the rest looked up from reference TRBV29-1 and TRBJ1-4, is SAVISQKPSRDICQRGTSLTIQCQVDSQVTMMFWYRQQPGQSLTLIATANQGSEATYESGFVIDKFPISRPNLTFSTLTVSNMSPEDSSIYLCSAQDREKLFFGSGTQLSVL.

The genes are TRBV27 and TRBJ2-3; tentatively, D is TRBD1 or TRBD2 (5 bases each). The ends were cut back, 6 bases at V and 5 bases at J, with 18 bases in the middle. The CDR3 loop spans 15 amino acids. CDR1 and CDR2 from the germline V gene are MNHEY and SMNVEV (reference sequence). The DNA for the CDR3 is TGTGCCAGCAGCCCAAGGGGCACCGGGATAGATACGCAGTATTTT. Protein sequence: CASSPRGTGIDTQYF.

In this sample, this clonotype turned up once. V usage is TRBV19 and J usage is TRBJ2-3; possibly TRBD1 or TRBD2 for D (5 bases each). The V end lost 3 bases, the J end lost 2 bases, and 9 bases lay between the germline ends. This CDR3 comprises 14 residues. Germline CDR1 is LNHDA and CDR2 is SQIVND (reference sequence). The CDR3 nucleotides are TGTGCCAGTAGTATTGAGGGGTTCACAGATACGCAGTATTTT. It translates to CASSIEGFTDTQYF.

This clonotype was counted only a few times. The chain uses TRBV10-3 and TRBJ2-3, with TRBD2 identical over 7 bases. The CDR3 extends over 16 amino acids. V was clipped by 4 bases and J by 2 bases; unmatched bases: 9. Germline assignment: CDR1 ENHRY and CDR2 SYGVKD. In DNA, the CDR3 is TGTGCCATCAGTGCGTCGGGCGGGGGACCCACAGATACGCAGTATTTT. As protein: CAISASGGGPTDTQYF.

This clonotype showed up many times. The V gene is TRBV20-1, the J gene TRBJ2-5; D is unresolved. CDR1 and CDR2 (germline): DFQATT, SNEGSKA (reference sequence). Trimming pared 4 bases from V and 2 bases from J, leaving 2 bases between. The CDR3 is 10 amino acids. The CDR3 is CSAKQETQYF. CDR3 coding DNA: TGCAGTGCTAAACAAGAGACCCAGTACTTC.

This clonotype has only a few counts. V usage is TRBV19 and J usage is TRBJ1-2, with a possible D match to TRBD1 (5 bases). Trimming left V 5 bases short and J 8 bases short, with 21 bases between. CDR1 is LNHDA and CDR2 is SQIVND in the germline V gene (reference sequence). The CDR3 extends over 15 amino acids. Written as DNA, the CDR3 is TGTGCCAGTAGTCCCCCCAAGGGACTTCTAAGAGGCTACACCTTC. Translating gives CASSPPKGLLRGYTF.

The chain has TRBV9 and TRBJ2-3; 7 bases match TRBD2. Germline V gene data show CDR1 as SGDLS and CDR2 as YYNGEE. This CDR3 region has 14 residues. After removal of 1 base from V and 4 bases from J, the junction contained 3 bases not matched to a gene. DNA for the CDR3: TGTGCCAGCAGCGTAAATAGCGGGCCAGATACGCAGTATTTT. Translation: CASSVNSGPDTQYF.

This chain connects TRBV7-9 to TRBJ1-1; 10 bases agree with TRBD1. V lost 6 bases and J lost 8; bases outside the gene matches: 9. This CDR3 has 14 amino acids. Germline V gene data show CDR1 as SEHNR and CDR2 as FQNEAQ (reference sequence). CDR3 amino acids: CASSYPGTGVEAFF. In DNA form, the CDR3 reads TGTGCCAGCAGTTACCCCGGGACAGGGGTCGAAGCTTTCTTT. Complete variable domain (other parts from reference TRBV7-9 and TRBJ1-1): DTGVSQNPRHKITKRGQNVTFRCDPISEHNRLYWYRQTLGQGPEFLTYFQNEAQLEKSRLLSDRFSAERPKGSFSTLEIQRTEQGDSAMYLCASSYPGTGVEAFFGQGTRLTVV.

The chain recombines TRBV20-1 with TRBJ2-7, with 10 bases aligning to TRBD2. CDR3 length: 18 amino acids. Trimming cost V 6 bases and J 7 bases; bases outside gene matches: 24. The germline gives CDR1 DFQATT, CDR2 SNEGSKA (reference sequence). The CDR3 nucleotides are TGCAGTGCGCGCGGGACTAGCGTATTAATAGTCTCCTACAATGAGCAGTACTTC. It is translated as CSARGTSVLIVSYNEQYF.

This clonotype was counted between two and nine times. The rearrangement joins TRBV20-1 to TRBJ2-2, with 10 bases identical to TRBD1. This CDR3 contains 13 residues. Germline V lookup: CDR1 DFQATT, CDR2 SNEGSKA (reference sequence). J lost 7 bases, V lost 6 bases, and 5 bases had no gene match. The CDR3 region is CSATTGGHGELFF. DNA of the CDR3: TGCAGTGCCACGACAGGGGGCCACGGGGAGCTGTTTTTT.

This chain joins TRBV14 and TRBJ2-7, with TRBD1 identical over 8 bases. CDR3 length equals 16 residues. J was trimmed by 6 bases and V by 0 bases; bases with no gene match: 10. The germline CDR1 and CDR2 sequences are SGHDN and FVKESK. Written as DNA, the CDR3 is TGTGCCAGCAGCCAAGATGGGTGGGACAGGTTCAGCGAGCAGTACTTC. Its translation is CASSQDGWDRFSEQYF. The complete variable domain, with remaining parts taken from reference TRBV14 and TRBJ2-7, reads EAGVTQFPSHSVIEKGQTVTLRCDPISGHDNLYWYRRVMGKEIKFLLHFVKESKQDESGMPNNRFLAERTGGTYSTLKVQPAELEDSGVYFCASSQDGWDRFSEQYFGPGTRLTVT.

The rearrangement links TRBV28 to TRBJ2-4; D may be TRBD2 (7 bases). CDR1 MDHEN and CDR2 SYDVKM come from the germline V gene. This CDR3 is 19 amino acids long. Trimming removed 6 bases from V and 1 base from J, with 25 bases in between. The CDR3 bases are TGTGCCAGCAGCTTAGACGGGCGGGGGCCGCGTCGGGCCAAAAACATTCAGTACTTC. This gives the protein CASSLDGRGPRRAKNIQYF.

This clonotype was observed a handful of times. Here the CDR3 reads CASGWTEAFF. CDR3 bases: TGTGCCAGCGGGTGGACTGAAGCTTTCTTT. V and J are TRBV27 and TRBJ1-1; D unresolved. The V gene lost 8 bases and the J gene lost 5 bases, with 6 bases spanning the gap. Germline V gene data show CDR1 as MNHEY and CDR2 as SMNVEV (reference sequence). The CDR3 covers 10 residues.

This clonotype was picked up a small number of times. The V and J genes are TRBV5-1 and TRBJ1-1; D gene ambiguous. The CDR3 is made up of 13 amino acids. In germline, CDR1 is SGHRS, CDR2 YFSETQ. V was pared by 1 base and J by 4 bases, with 8 bases between. CDR3: CASSLTDTTEAFF. CDR3 nucleotide sequence: TGCGCCAGCAGCTTGACAGACACCACTGAAGCTTTCTTT. Supplemented by reference TRBV5-1 and TRBJ1-1, the full variable domain reads KAGVTQTPRYLIKTRGQQVTLSCSPISGHRSVSWYQQTPGQGLQFLFEYFSETQRNKGNFPGRFSGRQFSNSRSEMNVSTLELGDSALYLCASSLTDTTEAFFGQGTRLTVV.

This clonotype was seen more than once but under ten times. This chain uses TRBV2 with TRBJ1-2; D gene unclear. CDR3 size: 18 residues. V was clipped by 5 bases and J by 7 bases, with 29 bases between them. CDR1 and CDR2 from the germline V gene are SNHLY and FYNNEI. CDR3 DNA sequence: TGTGCCAGCAGTCCTCGTGGAGGCTTAGAAACGATTGCGTTTGGCTACACCTTC. Amino acid sequence: CASSPRGGLETIAFGYTF.

Only one count was recorded for this clonotype. The chain recombines TRBV7-2 with TRBJ2-4; no firm D call. The J call may be in error: the DNA end matches TRBJ2-7 better. CDR3 length: 15 amino acids. Germline CDR1 SGHTA, CDR2 FQGNSA. This CDR3 reads CASSLAHGLPYEQYF. Written as DNA, the CDR3 is TGTGCCAGCAGCTTAGCGCATGGCCTGCCCTACGAGCAGTACTTC.

The chain employs TRBV29-1 and TRBJ2-1; a weak D match, TRBD2 (5 bases). This CDR3 contains 12 residues. Trimming shortened V by 6 bases and J by 3 bases, and 9 bases separated the two germline ends. CDR1 and CDR2 from the germline V gene are SQVTM and ANQGSEA. CDR3 residues: CSVGEGYNEQFF. CDR3 in DNA: TGCAGCGTCGGCGAGGGCTACAATGAGCAGTTCTTC.

The genes are TRBV11-1 and TRBJ2-1; D is uncertain. Germline loops: CDR1 SGHAT, CDR2 FQDESV (reference sequence). V lost 5 bases and J 9 bases, leaving 11 bases between the germline ends. This CDR3 contains 12 residues. CDR3 region: CASSPPFAEQFF. The CDR3 bases are TGTGCCAGCAGCCCCCCGTTTGCTGAGCAGTTCTTC.

The chain recombines TRBV5-1 with TRBJ2-3; 7 bases are a match to TRBD2. The CDR3 is made up of 15 amino acids. V was clipped by 2 bases and J by 4 bases; unmatched bases: 7. The germline gives CDR1 SGHRS, CDR2 YFSETQ. This CDR3 reads CASSFRAGFSDTQYF. The CDR3 DNA follows: TGCGCCAGCAGCTTCCGAGCGGGATTTTCAGATACGCAGTATTTT.

A few counts support this clonotype. The rearrangement joins TRBV10-3 to TRBJ1-1, with D possibly being TRBD1 (6 bases). Trimming left V 7 bases short and J 1 base short, with 10 bases between. The germline CDR1 and CDR2 sequences are ENHRY and SYGVKD. This CDR3 is 13 amino acids long. For the CDR3, the DNA is TGTGCCATCAATGGGGGCGAGAACACTGAAGCTTTCTTT. This codes for CAINGGENTEAFF.

This clonotype was counted between two and nine times. CDR3 region: CASRGIQGQFGIQYF. Here the CDR3 DNA reads TGTGCCAGCAGAGGGATACAGGGGCAATTTGGCATTCAGTACTTC. This chain links TRBV6-1 with TRBJ2-4; TRBD1 matches at 7 bases. This CDR3 is built from 15 residues. Per the germline V gene, CDR1 is MNHNS and CDR2 is SASEGT. Trimming took 6 bases from V and 9 from J; bases not matched to a gene: 14.

This clonotype came up many times. CDR3 sequence: CASSVSSGSATQYF. In nucleotides, the CDR3 is TGTGCCAGCAGCGTTTCTAGCGGGAGCGCTACGCAGTATTTT. The rearrangement uses TRBV3-1 and TRBJ2-3; TRBD2 aligns across 10 bases. CDR3 length equals 14 residues. Per germline, CDR1 LGHDT and CDR2 YNNKEL (reference sequence). V trimming: 5 bases; J trimming: 8 bases; junction bases outside the gene matches: 7.

V is TRBV28 and J is TRBJ1-3; 7 bases align to TRBD1. The CDR3 has 14 residues. From germline, CDR1 is MDHEN and CDR2 SYDVKM. V dropped 5 bases and J dropped 0; count of bases not matched to a gene: 1. The chain's CDR3 is CASSTGASGNTIYF. CDR3 nucleotides: TGTGCCAGCAGTACAGGGGCCTCTGGAAACACCATATATTTT.

The CDR3 sequence is CASSIAGVLYGYTF. The CDR3 DNA sequence: TGTGCCAGCAGCATAGCGGGGGTTCTCTATGGCTACACCTTC. The gene calls are TRBV11-2 and TRBJ1-2, with D tentatively TRBD1 (5 bases). The CDR3 contains 14 residues. V lost 5 bases to trimming and J lost 4 bases, with 14 bases between them. Germline CDR1 reads SGHAT; CDR2 reads FQNNGV.

In regard to this clonotype: One end of the junction is discordant with germline, which a read error may explain. The V and J genes are TRBV7-2 and TRBJ2-7, with D possibly called TRBD1 or TRBD2 (5 bases each). The CDR3 loop spans 16 amino acids. The germline gives CDR1 SGHTA, CDR2 FQGNSA. The CDR3 coding sequence is TGTGCCGGCAGCTTAGCGTCCACAGGTCGCTCCTACGAGCAGTACTTC. This gives the protein CAGSLASTGRSYEQYF.

The chain recombines TRBV4-2 with TRBJ2-1; D might be TRBD1 or TRBD2, each matching 5 bases. The CDR3 loop spans 15 amino acids. Germline CDR1 LGHNA, CDR2 YNFKEQ. Trimming stripped 3 bases from V and 4 bases from J, with 13 bases between. The CDR3 nucleotides read TGTGCCAGCAGCCAGACCGGGACCCCTTACAATGAGCAGTTCTTC. Its translation: CASSQTGTPYNEQFF.

The chain links TRBV3-1 to TRBJ2-7; 9 bases fit TRBD2. Germline loops: CDR1 LGHDT, CDR2 YNNKEL (reference sequence). The trim removed 1 base at V and 1 base at J, leaving 2 bases unmatched. This CDR3 is built from 15 residues. CDR3 in amino acids: CASSQGLAESYEQYF. The CDR3 DNA sequence: TGTGCCAGCAGCCAAGGACTAGCGGAGTCCTACGAGCAGTACTTC.

This rearrangement joins TRBV27 to TRBJ1-3, with D unresolved. The CDR3 extends over 13 amino acids. CDR1 is MNHEY and CDR2 is SMNVEV in the germline V gene (reference sequence). Trimming pared 4 bases from V and 0 bases from J, leaving 4 bases between. CDR3 sequence reads: CASSSTSGNTIYF. The DNA of the CDR3 is TGTGCCAGCAGTTCAACCTCTGGAAACACCATATATTTT.